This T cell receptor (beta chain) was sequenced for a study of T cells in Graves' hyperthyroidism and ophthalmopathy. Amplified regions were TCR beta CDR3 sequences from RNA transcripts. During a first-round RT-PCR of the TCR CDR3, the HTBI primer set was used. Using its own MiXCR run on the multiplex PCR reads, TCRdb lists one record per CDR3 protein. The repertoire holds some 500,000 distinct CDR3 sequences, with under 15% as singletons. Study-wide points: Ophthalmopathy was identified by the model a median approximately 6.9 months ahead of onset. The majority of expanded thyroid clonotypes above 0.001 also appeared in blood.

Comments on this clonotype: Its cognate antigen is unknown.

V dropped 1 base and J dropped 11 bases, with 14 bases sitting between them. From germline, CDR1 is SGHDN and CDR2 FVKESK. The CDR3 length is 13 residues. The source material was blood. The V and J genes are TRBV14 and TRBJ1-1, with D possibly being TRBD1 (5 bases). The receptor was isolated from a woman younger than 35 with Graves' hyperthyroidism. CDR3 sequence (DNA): TGTGCCAGCAGCCAAGTAGGGGTGGGGTTCGCTTTCTTT. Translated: CASSQVGVGFAFF.